Listed here are 29 T cell receptor beta chains from one sample, sequenced in a study of identifying expanded T cells in peripheral blood. Profiling relied on immunoSEQ multiplex PCR, and the TCRdb table lists in-frame clones only, not all of them. This table holds roughly 100,000 clones, roughly 90% found once. Sequencing was done on a sample of blood. Receptors were obtained from a person aged 18 to 69 in good health.

This rearrangement joins TRBV7-2 to TRBJ2-5; 14 bases line up with TRBD2. V dropped 0 bases and J dropped 7; count of bases not matched to a gene: 4. The germline V gene has CDR1 SGHTA and CDR2 FQGNSA. The CDR3 spans 16 residues. CDR3: CASSLASGTSGRTQYF. The CDR3 coding sequence is TGTGCCAGCAGCTTAGCGTCGGGGACTAGCGGGAGGACCCAGTACTTC.

The chain joins TRBV5-1 to TRBJ2-2, with 9 bases that match TRBD1. This CDR3 comprises 15 residues. With 8 bases clipped from V and 7 bases from J, the junction kept 12 bases outside the gene matches. Germline V gene lookup returns CDR1 SGHRS and CDR2 YFSETQ. CDR3 sequence: CASGTGNSQGGELFF. The CDR3 DNA follows: TGCGCCAGTGGGACAGGGAATTCGCAAGGCGGGGAGCTGTTTTTT.

This chain uses TRBV6-6 with TRBJ1-6; D gene unclear. Germline loops: CDR1 MNHNY, CDR2 SVGAGI (reference sequence). The CDR3 totals 15 residues. V was shortened by 2 bases and J by 8 bases, with 13 bases between the two germline ends. As DNA, the CDR3 is TGTGCCAGCAGTTACCGGGGAGGGCCTGATTCACCCCTCCACTTT. This gives the protein CASSYRGGPDSPLHF.

The chain links TRBV7-7 to TRBJ2-3; TRBD2 matches at 10 bases. With 6 bases clipped from V and 4 bases from J, the junction kept 4 bases outside the gene matches. Germline V CDR1 and CDR2: SSHAT, FNYEAQ (reference sequence). This CDR3 has 14 amino acids. CDR3 sequence: CASSPGTSADTQYF. CDR3 DNA: TGTGCCAGCAGTCCCGGGACTAGCGCAGATACGCAGTATTTT.

This chain links TRBV15 with TRBJ2-5; D not certain. V lost 1 base and J lost 3, with 9 bases in between. The CDR3 covers 14 residues. The germline V gene has CDR1 LNHNV and CDR2 YYDKDF (reference sequence). The CDR3: CATSRVLIEETQYF. CDR3 DNA sequence: TGTGCCACCAGCAGAGTTTTGATTGAAGAGACCCAGTACTTC. The full variable domain, rest sourced from reference TRBV15 and TRBJ2-5, is DAMVIQNPRYQVTQFGKPVTLSCSQTLNHNVMYWYQQKSSQAPKLLFHYYDKDFNNEADTPDNFQSRRPNTSFCFLDIRSPGLGDTAMYLCATSRVLIEETQYFGPGTRLLVL.

The rearrangement uses TRBV4-1 and TRBJ1-5; D is undetermined. Trimming shortened V by 1 base and J by 3 bases, and 4 bases separated the two germline ends. The CDR3 is made up of 13 amino acids. Germline V gene sequence: CDR1 MGHRA, CDR2 YSYEKL. CDR3 sequence (DNA): TGCGCCAGCAGCCAAGGAAACAATCAGCCCCAGCATTTT. This translates into CASSQGNNQPQHF.

The V and J genes are TRBV25-1 and TRBJ2-7, with a possible D match to TRBD2 (5 bases). The CDR3 consists of 15 residues. V was cut by 6 bases and J by 6 bases, with 21 bases left in between. Germline CDR1 MGHDK, CDR2 SYGVNS. This CDR3 reads CASRPTGINIGEQYF. The CDR3 DNA reads as TGTGCCAGCAGACCTACGGGGATTAATATTGGCGAGCAGTACTTC.

V is TRBV5-1 and J is TRBJ1-2, with D perhaps TRBD1 (5 bases). Trimming pared 2 bases from V and 1 base from J, leaving 12 bases between. Germline CDR1 and CDR2: SGHRS and YFSETQ. The CDR3 has 15 amino acids. The CDR3, as DNA: TGCGCCAGCAGCTTCGTAGGGGAGGGTAACTATGGCTACACCTTC. Protein sequence: CASSFVGEGNYGYTF.

In this sample, this clone turned up once. V usage is TRBV7-9 and J usage is TRBJ2-5; 11 bases are a match to TRBD2. J lost 5 bases, V lost 3 bases, and 5 bases had no gene match. Germline CDR1 and CDR2: SEHNR and FQNEAQ (reference sequence). This CDR3 spans 15 amino acids. The CDR3: CASSFSGGAQETQYF. The CDR3 DNA sequence: TGTGCCAGCAGCTTTAGCGGGGGGGCCCAGGAGACCCAGTACTTC.

The chain carries TRBV14 and TRBJ1-3, with unresolved D. The CDR3 sequence is 15 residues long. Germline V gives CDR1 SGHDN, CDR2 FVKESK. V was trimmed by 2 bases and J by 4 bases, leaving 12 bases between them. The CDR3 protein is CASSQYTTSGNTIYF. CDR3 coding DNA: TGTGCCAGCAGCCAATATACAACCTCCGGAAACACCATATATTTT.

The chain is built from TRBV6-1 and TRBJ2-2, with TRBD1 as a possible D gene (7 bases). V was cut by 5 bases and J by 6 bases, with 13 bases left in between. Germline V gene lookup returns CDR1 MNHNS and CDR2 SASEGT. There are 14 residues in the CDR3. The CDR3 DNA follows: TGTGCCAGCAGTTCTCAGGGGGGCGCCGGGGAGCTGTTTTTT. Translated: CASSSQGGAGELFF.

V gene TRBV19 combines with J gene TRBJ1-6; TRBD1 matches 8 bases. Germline loops: CDR1 LNHDA, CDR2 SQIVND (reference sequence). V shed 6 bases, J shed 11 bases, and the junction held 18 bases outside the gene matches. The CDR3 contains 17 residues. This CDR3 reads CASRTIPGTGEGPPLHF. The CDR3, as DNA: TGTGCCAGTAGGACCATTCCCGGGACAGGAGAGGGGCCACCCCTCCACTTT.

The J gene is TRBJ2-2, the V gene TRBV6-5, with 7 bases matching TRBD2. Per germline, CDR1 MNHEY and CDR2 SVGAGI. There are 12 residues in the CDR3. With V trimmed by 8 bases and J by 6 bases, 3 bases remained unmatched. The CDR3 loop reads CASWRGSGELFF. The CDR3 DNA reads as TGTGCCAGCTGGCGGGGGTCCGGGGAGCTGTTTTTT.

This rearrangement joins TRBV6-1 to TRBJ2-3, with a weak D call TRBD2 (6 bases). The CDR3 runs 15 residues. Germline V CDR1 and CDR2: MNHNS, SASEGT. V shed 0 bases and J shed 4 bases, with 11 bases lying between them. As DNA, the CDR3 is TGTGCCAGCAGTGAAGCGGAGGGAACCCCAGATACGCAGTATTTT. Translated, it gives CASSEAEGTPDTQYF.

The V call is TRBV2, the J call TRBJ1-6; TRBD1 is a possible D gene (6 bases). V lost 5 bases and J lost 10, with 12 bases in between. The CDR3 length is 13 residues. Per germline, CDR1 SNHLY and CDR2 FYNNEI. The CDR3 here is CASSPRGTSPLHF. CDR3 in DNA: TGTGCCAGCAGTCCCAGGGGAACCTCACCCCTCCACTTT. Using reference TRBV2 and TRBJ1-6 for the parts outside the CDR3, the full variable domain is EPEVTQTPSHQVTQMGQEVILRCVPISNHLYFYWYRQILGQKVEFLVSFYNNEISEKSEIFDDQFSVERPDGSNFTLKIRSTKLEDSAMYFCASSPRGTSPLHFGNGTRLTVT.

This rearrangement joins TRBV2 to TRBJ2-5; 9 bases map to TRBD2. The length of the CDR3 is 14 residues. Unmatched junction bases numbered 4, after V lost 4 bases and J lost 4 bases. Germline V gene lookup returns CDR1 SNHLY and CDR2 FYNNEI. CDR3 sequence reads: CASSGGSGRETQYF. The CDR3 DNA reads TGTGCCAGCAGTGGGGGTAGCGGGAGAGAGACCCAGTACTTC.

In this sample, this clone turned up a few times. The chain employs TRBV29-1 and TRBJ2-5; D ambiguous. CDR3 length equals 11 residues. From germline, CDR1 is SQVTM and CDR2 ANQGSEA. V was clipped by 4 bases and J by 4 bases, with 7 bases between them. CDR3 sequence reads: CSVGVTETQYF. In DNA, the CDR3 is TGCAGCGTTGGGGTGACAGAGACCCAGTACTTC.

In this sample, this clone turned up once. The J gene is TRBJ2-1, the V gene TRBV14, with D hard to call. This CDR3 is built from 14 residues. Germline CDR1 reads SGHDN; CDR2 reads FVKESK. V was cut by 0 bases and J by 4 bases, with 7 bases left in between. CDR3 in amino acids: CASSQDTQYNEQFF. The CDR3 DNA reads TGTGCCAGCAGCCAAGATACGCAGTACAATGAGCAGTTCTTC.

This clone turned up a few times. The J gene is TRBJ2-3, the V gene TRBV2, with 7 bases matching TRBD2. The V and J ends lost 7 bases and 3 bases, in that order; junction bases with no gene match: 7. The CDR3 is made up of 14 amino acids. From germline, CDR1 is SNHLY and CDR2 FYNNEI. The CDR3 coding sequence is TGTGCCAGCACGGGGCCTAGCGGAACAGATACGCAGTATTTT. This codes for CASTGPSGTDTQYF.

The rearrangement uses TRBV2 and TRBJ1-3; D possibly corresponds to TRBD1 (5 bases). The CDR3 contains 14 residues. Germline-derived CDR1 and CDR2 are SNHLY and FYNNEI. The V gene lost 6 bases and the J gene lost 0 bases, with 9 bases spanning the gap. CDR3 nucleotide sequence: TGTGCCAGCAGCGGGGGGGACTCTGGAAACACCATATATTTT. This translates into CASSGGDSGNTIYF.

The chain couples TRBV28 to TRBJ2-7; 11 bases align to TRBD1. Germline values: CDR1 MDHEN, CDR2 SYDVKM. With 4 bases clipped from V and 2 bases from J, the junction kept 1 base outside the gene matches. This CDR3 comprises 14 residues. The CDR3 sequence: CASSSGQGAYEQYF. The CDR3 DNA follows: TGTGCCAGCAGTTCGGGACAGGGGGCCTACGAGCAGTACTTC.

The CDR3: CASQPGGPSSQYGYTF. CDR3 sequence (DNA): TGCGCCAGTCAACCGGGGGGGCCCAGTTCCCAATATGGCTACACCTTC. The chain couples TRBV4-1 to TRBJ1-2, with D perhaps matching TRBD1 (6 bases). Germline V lookup: CDR1 MGHRA, CDR2 YSYEKL. The germline V and J ends were trimmed by 9 bases and 5 bases, with 25 bases remaining between them. The CDR3 totals 16 residues.

The rearrangement links TRBV5-6 to TRBJ1-2; D might be TRBD1 (5 bases). There are 13 residues in the CDR3. Germline CDR1 is SGHDT and CDR2 is YYEEEE. The V end lost 1 base, the J end lost 2 bases, and 6 bases lay between the germline ends. CDR3 loop: CASSLSGNYGYTF. The CDR3 DNA sequence: TGTGCCAGCAGCTTGTCAGGGAACTATGGCTACACCTTC.

J is TRBJ1-1 and V is TRBV6-1, with 8 bases fitting TRBD1. V was clipped by 6 bases and J by 4 bases; unmatched bases: 7. Looked up from germline, CDR1 is MNHNS and CDR2 is SASEGT. The length of the CDR3 is 14 residues. This chain's CDR3 is CASSEDRDSTEAFF. The CDR3 DNA follows: TGTGCCAGCAGCGAGGACAGGGACTCCACTGAAGCTTTCTTT.

The V call is TRBV30, the J call TRBJ2-7; unclear D gene. Germline V gene data show CDR1 as GTSNPN and CDR2 as SVGIG (reference sequence). V gave up 2 bases and J gave up 5 bases, with 10 bases separating them. The CDR3 loop spans 12 amino acids. The CDR3 DNA reads TGTGCCTGGAGTCGGTGGGCCGACGAGCAGTACTTC. This sequence encodes CAWSRWADEQYF.

The chain has TRBV4-1 and TRBJ1-1; the match to TRBD1 covers 9 bases. J was trimmed by 2 bases and V by 3 bases; bases with no gene match: 13. CDR1 MGHRA and CDR2 YSYEKL come from the germline V gene. CDR3 length equals 18 residues. DNA for the CDR3: TGCGCCAGCAGCCAGTGGGAGGGCAAGGGACAGGGAAACACTGAAGCTTTCTTT. Amino acids: CASSQWEGKGQGNTEAFF.

This chain uses TRBV5-6 with TRBJ2-2; D is undetermined. Looked up from germline, CDR1 is SGHDT and CDR2 is YYEEEE. The V end was cut by 0 bases, the J end by 3 bases, with 15 bases between. The CDR3 extends over 17 amino acids. CDR3 loop: CASSLGSWSADTGELFF. CDR3 sequence (DNA): TGTGCCAGCAGCTTGGGGAGTTGGTCAGCCGACACCGGGGAGCTGTTTTTT.

The V call is TRBV4-1, the J call TRBJ2-1, with D unresolved. V shed 2 bases and J shed 2 bases, with 16 bases lying between them. CDR3 length: 17 residues. CDR1 and CDR2 (germline): MGHRA, YSYEKL. CDR3 sequence: CASSQRLGMNAYNEQFF. The CDR3, as DNA: TGCGCCAGCAGCCAAAGACTGGGAATGAATGCCTACAATGAGCAGTTCTTC.

This clone was detected only a few times. The J gene is TRBJ2-1, the V gene TRBV6-1; possible D gene TRBD1, 5 bases. This CDR3 is 15 amino acids long. V lost 1 base and J lost 4, with 11 bases in between. The germline V gene has CDR1 MNHNS and CDR2 SASEGT. CDR3 bases: TGTGCCAGCAGTGAAGAGGCAGGGAATTACAATGAGCAGTTCTTC. Translated, it gives CASSEEAGNYNEQFF.